This paragraph reports one TCR beta chain. Germline V gene lookup returns CDR1 SQVTM and CDR2 ANQGSEA. CDR3 length equals 12 residues. This record comes from a study of monozygotic twins with inflammatory bowel disease. Following a re-call of the 5' RACE reads, TCRdb has one entry per CDR3 protein and lacks DNA. This table holds roughly 320,000 distinct CDR3 sequences. The sequencing sample was made of blood. The sequence was collected from a human donor with ulcerative colitis or Crohn's disease, or a healthy co-twin of an affected twin (not recorded which). This rearrangement joins TRBV29-1 to TRBJ2-1; with no DNA, the TCRdb D assignment of TRBD1 cannot be verified. The CDR3 is CSVEPGGNEQFF.